These T cell receptor beta chains were read from a single sample in a study of blood T cell repertoires in COVID-19. Some clones are missing from TCRdb's copy, which holds only in-frame ones; the method was immunoSEQ multiplex PCR. The sample has some 45,000 clones; roughly three quarters are singletons. Sequencing was performed on peripheral blood. The origin of the receptors is a man in his sixties or seventies with acute or convalescent COVID-19. Each CDR3 is given with its conserved first and last residue. Fields, in order: V gene, clone size, D gene, J gene, CDR3 DNA, CDR3 protein. The D gene is left open where the match is weak. Where a row states a size, it is once, few, many or the class of an expanded clone; other rows omit it.

>TRBV4-2|-|TRBD2|TRBJ2-7
TGTGCCAGCAGCCGACAGGAAGGGACTAGCGGGGGGCGCTCCTACGAGCAGTACTTC
CASSRQEGTSGGRSYEQYF
>TRBV7-2|few|-|TRBJ1-6
TGTGCCAGCAGCTCCTTCGGGGGGGCACCCCTCCACTTT
CASSSFGGAPLHF
>TRBV7-2|-|TRBD1|TRBJ1-2
TGTGCCAGCAGCCCCACACGGTTCAGGACAGGGAACAGCGGCTACACCTTC
CASSPTRFRTGNSGYTF
>TRBV28|-|-|TRBJ2-5
TGTGCCAGCAGTTTCGGGGTGGCTGCCCAAGAGACCCAGTACTTC
CASSFGVAAQETQYF
>TRBV30|-|-|TRBJ1-2
TGTGCCGGCCTATGGGGGGAGAGGTATGGCTACACCTTC
CAGLWGERYGYTF
>TRBV7-2|few|-|TRBJ1-1
TGTGCCAGCAGCCCCTTAATCGTGAACACTGAAGCTTTCTTT
CASSPLIVNTEAFF
>TRBV6-2/TRBV6-3|-|-|TRBJ1-5
TGTGCCAGCAGTTACTTGGACACCAATCAGCCCCAGCATTTT
CASSYLDTNQPQHF
>TRBV4-3|-|TRBD1|TRBJ1-1
TGCGCCAGCAGCTTCGACAGGGCGAACACTGAAGCTTTCTTT
CASSFDRANTEAFF
>TRBV4-3|-|TRBD1|TRBJ2-5
TGCGCCAGCAGCCAAGACAGGGGGGAGACCCAGTACTTC
CASSQDRGETQYF
>TRBV7-2|-|-|TRBJ1-6
TGTGCCAGCAGCTTAGCGCGGCAGAATAATTCACCCCTCCACTTT
CASSLARQNNSPLHF
>TRBV4-1|-|TRBD1|TRBJ1-1
TGCGCCAGCAGCCAGCGACAGGGAACGAACACTGAAGCTTTCTTT
CASSQRQGTNTEAFF
>TRBV10-3|-|-|TRBJ2-5
TGTGCCATCAGTGAGTCTAACTCTGGGACCCAGTACTTC
CAISESNSGTQYF
>TRBV28|-|-|TRBJ1-2
TGTGCCAGCAGCGTCACAGGGATAGCGATTTATGGCTACACCTTC
CASSVTGIAIYGYTF
>TRBV7-9|-|TRBD1|TRBJ1-2
TGTGCCAGCAGCCAGGACAGGTCCTATGGCTACACCTTC
CASSQDRSYGYTF
>TRBV18|-|-|TRBJ2-2
TGTGCCAGCACCCCTCAGGGTACCGGGGAGCTGTTTTTT
CASTPQGTGELFF
>TRBV5-6|-|TRBD1|TRBJ1-3
TGTGCCAGCAGTTTGACAGGGGGCAACACCATATATTTT
CASSLTGGNTIYF
>TRBV4-1|-|TRBD1|TRBJ2-1
TGCGCCAGCAGCCAACGGGACAGGGACTCGCGGGGCCTCTCCTACAATGAGCAGTTCTTC
CASSQRDRDSRGLSYNEQFF
>TRBV10-3|-|TRBD1|TRBJ1-4
TGTGCCATCAGTGAGTCGACAGGGGGGAATGAAAAACTGTTTTTT
CAISESTGGNEKLFF
>TRBV6-2/TRBV6-3|-|TRBD1|TRBJ1-1
TGTGCCAGCAGTTACTCTTCCAGGGGGCGAGTTACGGACACTGAAGCTTTCTTT
CASSYSSRGRVTDTEAFF
>TRBV7-2|-|-|TRBJ1-1
TGTGCCAGCAGCTTAGAACAGGGTTGGAACACTGAAGCTTTCTTT
CASSLEQGWNTEAFF
>TRBV7-2|-|-|TRBJ1-5
TGTGCCAGCAGCTCCGGATTGATCGGGCAGCCCCAGCATTTT
CASSSGLIGQPQHF
>TRBV5-5|once|-|TRBJ1-5
TGTGCCAGCAGCTCCGACGGTCCTAGGAATCAGCCCCAGCATTTT
CASSSDGPRNQPQHF
>TRBV7-8|-|-|TRBJ2-1
TGTGCCAGCAGCTTAGGGGCCCTCGGGACTTACAATGAGCAGTTCTTC
CASSLGALGTYNEQFF
>TRBV18|-|TRBD1|TRBJ1-2
TGTGCCAGCTCCCCGGACAGGGGGCCGGATGGCTACACCTTC
CASSPDRGPDGYTF
>TRBV11-2|-|-|TRBJ2-7
TGTGCCAGCAGCTTCGTACAGGTCTACGAGCAGTACTTC
CASSFVQVYEQYF
>TRBV20-1|once|-|TRBJ1-1
TGCAGTGCTAGTGTCCGGTTAGAAGCTTTCTTT
CSASVRLEAFF
>TRBV27|-|TRBD1|TRBJ1-1
TGTGCCAGCAGCCACAGGGGGACTGAAGCTTTCTTT
CASSHRGTEAFF
>TRBV4-2|few|TRBD1|TRBJ2-7
TGTGCCAGCAGCCAAGATCCCGGACAGGGAACCTACGAGCAGTACTTC
CASSQDPGQGTYEQYF
>TRBV15|-|-|TRBJ1-6
TGTGCCACCAGCCGCGGGGGGGGAAATTCACCCCTCCACTTT
CATSRGGGNSPLHF
>TRBV5-1|-|TRBD1|TRBJ1-1
TGCGCCAGCAGCTGGACAGGGGGTCGAAACACTGAAGCTTTCTTT
CASSWTGGRNTEAFF
>TRBV6-5|-|TRBD1|TRBJ1-5
TGTGCCAGCAGCTCGGACAGGGGGCTCAATCAGCCCCAGCATTTT
CASSSDRGLNQPQHF
>TRBV7-3|-|TRBD1|TRBJ1-1
TGTGCCAGCAGCCAGGGACAGGGGCACACTGAAGCTTTCTTT
CASSQGQGHTEAFF
>TRBV6-1|-|-|TRBJ2-2
TGTGCCAGCAGTGACGAGGGACTGTTGAACACCGGGGAGCTGTTTTTT
CASSDEGLLNTGELFF
>TRBV9|-|-|TRBJ1-3
TGTGCCAGCGCGGGATCATTCGGAGGAAACACCATATATTTT
CASAGSFGGNTIYF
>TRBV6-4|-|-|TRBJ2-1
TGTGCCAGCAGTGGAATGGCTAGGCGCTCCTACAATGAGCAGTTCTTC
CASSGMARRSYNEQFF
>TRBV21-1|-|-|TRBJ2-3
TGTGCCACGAACAGGGCTAGGACTAGCGGGGGGGCCGTCACAGATACGCAGTATTTT
CATNRARTSGGAVTDTQYF
>TRBV27|-|TRBD1|TRBJ1-6
TGTGCCAGCAGGGGGACAGGAATAATCTCCTATAATTCACCCCTCCACTTT
CASRGTGIISYNSPLHF
>TRBV10-2|once|-|TRBJ1-2
TGCGCCAGCACTCCAGGACAGAATAACTATGGCTACACCTTC
CASTPGQNNYGYTF
>TRBV4-2|once|-|TRBJ2-7
TGTGCCAGCAGTCGGACAGACACCTACGAGCAGTACTTC
CASSRTDTYEQYF
>TRBV27|-|-|TRBJ1-1
TGTGCCAGCAGTTTAATCGGGGGGCACACTGAAGCTTTCTTT
CASSLIGGHTEAFF